This TCR beta chain came from a study of OX40 agonist ivuxolimab in advanced cancers. Study-wide background: Every 2 weeks, patients got intravenous ivuxolimab at one of six dose levels (0.01-10 mg/kg).

Of note for this clone: The antigen is unknown.

This CDR3 is built from 14 residues. Germline CDR1 SNHLY, CDR2 FYNNEI. The V end was cut by 8 bases, the J end by 5 bases, with 17 bases between. Study-wide results and caveats: Expanded peripheral T-cell antigen specificity went undetermined.

The data were produced by immunoSEQ multiplex PCR, yet TCRdb's version contains in-frame clones alone and is incomplete. Counted here are about 66,000 clones, about three quarters occurring once; the ten biggest clones make up over 1.5%. Prior autoimmune disease or systemic immunosuppression barred patients. Baseline, cycle 4 day 1, and cycle 7 day 1 were the blood sampling points. Sequences were derived from CD4+ or CD8+ T cells sorted from blood, sampled in a trial of the OX40 agonist ivuxolimab. The clonotype was recovered from an adult with an advanced solid tumor such as melanoma, head and neck, liver or kidney cancer. V and J are TRBV2 and TRBJ2-3, with D perhaps being TRBD1 or TRBD2 (7 bases each). The CDR3 DNA sequence: TGTGCCAGCCGGGAGGAGGGGGCGAAAGATACGCAGTATTTT. Translated: CASREEGAKDTQYF. Full variable domain (outside the CDR3, taken from reference TRBV2 and TRBJ2-3): EPEVTQTPSHQVTQMGQEVILRCVPISNHLYFYWYRQILGQKVEFLVSFYNNEISEKSEIFDDQFSVERPDGSNFTLKIRSTKLEDSAMYFCASREEGAKDTQYFGPGTRLTVL.